The source of this T cell receptor (beta chain) is a study of blood T cell repertoires in COVID-19. Clones were sequenced by immunoSEQ multiplex PCR, and TCRdb holds only the in-frame ones, with some missing. Altogether roughly 70,000 clones are present, around nine tenths being singletons, with the ten largest covering 15% to 20%. V shed 2 bases and J shed 6 bases, with 12 bases lying between them. The CDR3 consists of 14 residues. Germline V gene data show CDR1 as KGHDR and CDR2 as SFDVKD. The source of this sequence is an elderly woman with acute or convalescent COVID-19. The specimen was peripheral blood. The genes are TRBV24-1 and TRBJ1-2, with a weak D call TRBD1 (6 bases). The CDR3 DNA sequence: TGTGCCACCAGTGATTGGGACAACAAGGATGGCTACACCTTC. It is translated as CATSDWDNKDGYTF.